The clone carrying this T cell receptor beta chain was counted many times. Its antigen is not identified. Germline V gene lookup returns CDR1 SNHLY and CDR2 FYNNEI. The CDR3 is 16 residues long. The V and J ends lost 2 bases and 2 bases, in that order; junction bases with no gene match: 4. Unique molecular identifiers were added to individual cDNA molecules. TCRdb called the 5' RACE reads again in MiXCR, with one record for every CDR3 protein. The sample carries tens of thousands of distinct CDR3 sequences, around a tenth recorded once. These data come from a study of early T cells in non-severe SARS-CoV-2 infection. Turning to the study itself: Sequencing of bulk RNA from unsorted whole blood was done, without chain pairing. Study results and caveats: Matching with VDJdb favored anti-spike CD8 responses (missing private and CD4 specificities).

The source is an adult who was a healthcare worker with PCR-confirmed SARS-CoV-2 infection or an uninfected control (not recorded which). The genes are TRBV2 and TRBJ2-1; 9 bases line up with TRBD2. The sequenced sample was whole blood, obtained at baseline. The CDR3 here is CASSEWAGGPYNEQFF. DNA for the CDR3: TGTGCCAGCAGTGAATGGGCGGGGGGGCCCTACAATGAGCAGTTCTTC.